This T cell receptor beta chain was recovered during a study of CD8 T cells in Susac syndrome. RNA was extracted with the RNeasy kit, and a quantity of roughly 0.5 to 1 ug was reverse transcribed using random hexamers. TCR beta CDR3 was amplified by immunoSEQ covering 54 Vbeta and 13 Jbeta. TCRdb re-called the immunoSEQ multiplex PCR reads with MiXCR, one entry per CDR3 protein. The table has about 47,000 distinct CDR3 sequences, nearly 95% seen once; the top ten hold less than 0.55%. Study results and limitations: As the study acknowledged, the number of individuals who were part of its TCR sequencing and HLA analysis was relatively small.

Sequencing targeted TCR beta in T cells from blood (CD8+ and CD4+). The germline V gene encodes CDR1 DFQATT and CDR2 SNEGSKA (reference sequence). The junction had 7 bases not matched to a gene; V was cut back by 5 bases and J by 5 bases. This CDR3 is 13 amino acids long. On this clonotype itself: Its antigen is unidentified.

This chain joins TRBV20-1 and TRBJ2-7, with TRBD1 matching 9 bases. The source material was CD8+ T cells from PBMCs. The origin of this receptor is a human donor in good health. CDR3 protein: CSARTGEFDEQYF. CDR3 nucleotides: TGCAGTGCTCGGACAGGGGAGTTCGACGAGCAGTACTTC.